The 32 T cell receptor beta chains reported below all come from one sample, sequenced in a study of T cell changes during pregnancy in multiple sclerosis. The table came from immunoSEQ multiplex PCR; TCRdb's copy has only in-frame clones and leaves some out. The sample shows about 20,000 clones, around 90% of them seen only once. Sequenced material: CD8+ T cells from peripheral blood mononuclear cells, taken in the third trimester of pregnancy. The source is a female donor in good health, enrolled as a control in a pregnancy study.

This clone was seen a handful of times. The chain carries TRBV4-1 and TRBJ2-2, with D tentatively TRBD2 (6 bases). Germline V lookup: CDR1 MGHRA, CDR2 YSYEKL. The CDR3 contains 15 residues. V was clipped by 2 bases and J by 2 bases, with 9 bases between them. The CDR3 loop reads CASSQSGFNTGELFF. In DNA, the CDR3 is TGCGCCAGCAGCCAAAGCGGGTTTAACACCGGGGAGCTGTTTTTT.

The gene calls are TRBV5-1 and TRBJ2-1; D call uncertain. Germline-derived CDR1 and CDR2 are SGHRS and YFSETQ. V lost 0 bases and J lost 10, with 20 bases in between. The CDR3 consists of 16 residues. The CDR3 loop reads CASSLGAGILNQEQFF. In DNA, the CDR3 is TGCGCCAGCAGCTTGGGGGCAGGTATTTTAAATCAAGAGCAGTTCTTC. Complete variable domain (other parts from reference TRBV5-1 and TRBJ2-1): KAGVTQTPRYLIKTRGQQVTLSCSPISGHRSVSWYQQTPGQGLQFLFEYFSETQRNKGNFPGRFSGRQFSNSRSEMNVSTLELGDSALYLCASSLGAGILNQEQFFGPGTRLTVL.

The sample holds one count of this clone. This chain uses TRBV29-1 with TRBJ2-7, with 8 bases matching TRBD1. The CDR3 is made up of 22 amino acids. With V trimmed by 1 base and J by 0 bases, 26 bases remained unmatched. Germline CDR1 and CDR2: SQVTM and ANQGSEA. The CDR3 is CSVEGIRVGQANSKLSSYEQYF. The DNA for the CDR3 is TGCAGCGTTGAAGGCATACGGGTGGGACAGGCGAATTCGAAGTTAAGCTCCTACGAGCAGTACTTC.

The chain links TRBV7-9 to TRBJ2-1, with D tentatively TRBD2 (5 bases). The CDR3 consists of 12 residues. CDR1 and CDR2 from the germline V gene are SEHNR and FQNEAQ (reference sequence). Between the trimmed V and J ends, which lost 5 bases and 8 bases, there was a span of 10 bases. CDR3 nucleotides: TGTGCCAGCAGCCAGGACTTGGATGAGCAGTTCTTC. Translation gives CASSQDLDEQFF.

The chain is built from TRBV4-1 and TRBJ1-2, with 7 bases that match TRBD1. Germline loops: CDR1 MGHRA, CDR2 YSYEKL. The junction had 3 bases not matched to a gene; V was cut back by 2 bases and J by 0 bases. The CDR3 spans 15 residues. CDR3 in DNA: TGCGCCAGCAGCCAAAGTCAGGGGGCTAACTATGGCTACACCTTC. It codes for CASSQSQGANYGYTF.

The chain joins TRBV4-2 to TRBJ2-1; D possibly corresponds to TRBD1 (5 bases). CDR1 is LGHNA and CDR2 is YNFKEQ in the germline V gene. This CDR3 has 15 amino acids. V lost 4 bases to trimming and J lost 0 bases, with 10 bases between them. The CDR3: CASSRGESSYNEQFF. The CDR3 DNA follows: TGTGCCAGCAGCCGGGGCGAGAGCTCCTACAATGAGCAGTTCTTC.

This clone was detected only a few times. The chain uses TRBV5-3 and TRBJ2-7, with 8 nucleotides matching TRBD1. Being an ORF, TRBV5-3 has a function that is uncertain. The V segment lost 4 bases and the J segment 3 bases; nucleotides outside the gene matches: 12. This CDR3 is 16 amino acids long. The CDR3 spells CARSLPWGQDFYEQYF. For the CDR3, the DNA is TGTGCCAGAAGCCTACCCTGGGGACAGGATTTCTACGAGCAGTACTTC.

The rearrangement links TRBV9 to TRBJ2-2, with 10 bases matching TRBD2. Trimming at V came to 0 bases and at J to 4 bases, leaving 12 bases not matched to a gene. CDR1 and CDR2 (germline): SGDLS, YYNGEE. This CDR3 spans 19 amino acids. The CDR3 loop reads CASSVVALAGVSRTGELFF. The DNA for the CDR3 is TGTGCCAGCAGCGTAGTAGCCCTAGCGGGAGTTTCTCGCACCGGGGAGCTGTTTTTT.

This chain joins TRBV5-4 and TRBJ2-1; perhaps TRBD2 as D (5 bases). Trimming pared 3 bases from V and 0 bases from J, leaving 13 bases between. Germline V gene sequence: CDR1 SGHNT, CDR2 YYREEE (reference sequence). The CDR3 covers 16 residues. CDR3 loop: CASSYNGEYSYNEQFF. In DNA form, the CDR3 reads TGTGCCAGCAGCTATAACGGGGAGTACTCCTACAATGAGCAGTTCTTC.

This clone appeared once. The DNA for the CDR3 is TGTGCCAGCAGAGCGACTAGCGGGGCCCACGAGCAGTACTTC. Translation: CASRATSGAHEQYF. The chain employs TRBV5-6 and TRBJ2-7; TRBD2 matches 11 bases. The CDR3 covers 14 residues. Losses at the gene ends were 5 bases for V and 5 bases for J; bases not matched to a gene: 6. Germline loops: CDR1 SGHDT, CDR2 YYEEEE.

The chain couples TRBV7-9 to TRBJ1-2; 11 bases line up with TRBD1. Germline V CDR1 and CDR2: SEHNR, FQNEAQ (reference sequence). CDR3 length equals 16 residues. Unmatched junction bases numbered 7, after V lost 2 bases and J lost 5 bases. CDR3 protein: CASSLRDRGISYGYTF. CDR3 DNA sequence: TGTGCCAGCAGCTTAAGGGACAGGGGGATATCTTATGGCTACACCTTC.

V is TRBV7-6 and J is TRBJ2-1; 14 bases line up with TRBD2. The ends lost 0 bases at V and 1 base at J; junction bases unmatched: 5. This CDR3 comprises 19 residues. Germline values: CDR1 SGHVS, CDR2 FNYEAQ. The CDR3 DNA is TGTGCCAGCAGCTTAGCGACTAGCGGGAGGGCCGGGTCCTACAATGAGCAGTTCTTC. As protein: CASSLATSGRAGSYNEQFF.

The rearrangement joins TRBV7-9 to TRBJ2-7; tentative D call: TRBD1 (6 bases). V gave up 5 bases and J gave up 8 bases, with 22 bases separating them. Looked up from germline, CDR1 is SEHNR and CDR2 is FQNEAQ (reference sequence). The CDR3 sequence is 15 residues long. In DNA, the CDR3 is TGTGCCAGCAGCGAGCCAGGGGCGGCTAATCTGAAGCAGTACTTC. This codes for CASSEPGAANLKQYF. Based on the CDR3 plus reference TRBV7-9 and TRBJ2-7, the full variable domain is DTGVSQNPRHKITKRGQNVTFRCDPISEHNRLYWYRQTLGQGPEFLTYFQNEAQLEKSRLLSDRFSAERPKGSFSTLEIQRTEQGDSAMYLCASSEPGAANLKQYFGPGTRLTVT.

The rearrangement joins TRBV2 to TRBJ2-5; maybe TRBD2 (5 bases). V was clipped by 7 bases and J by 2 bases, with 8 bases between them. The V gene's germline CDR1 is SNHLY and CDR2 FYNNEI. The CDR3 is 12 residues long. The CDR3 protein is CASNPGQETQYF. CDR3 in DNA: TGTGCCAGCAACCCGGGACAAGAGACCCAGTACTTC.

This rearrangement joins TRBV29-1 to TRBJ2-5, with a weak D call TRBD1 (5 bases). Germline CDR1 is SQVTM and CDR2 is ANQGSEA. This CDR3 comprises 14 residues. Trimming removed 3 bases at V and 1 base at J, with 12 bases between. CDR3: CSVDLGPSQETQYF. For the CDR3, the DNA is TGCAGCGTTGACCTGGGGCCTAGCCAAGAGACCCAGTACTTC.

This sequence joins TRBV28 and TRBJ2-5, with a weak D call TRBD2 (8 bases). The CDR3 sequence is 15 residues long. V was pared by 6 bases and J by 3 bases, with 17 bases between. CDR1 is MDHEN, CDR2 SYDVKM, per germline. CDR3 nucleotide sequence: TGTGCCAGCAGGCAGGGACTAGGGGGCGAAGAGACCCAGTACTTC. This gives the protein CASRQGLGGEETQYF.

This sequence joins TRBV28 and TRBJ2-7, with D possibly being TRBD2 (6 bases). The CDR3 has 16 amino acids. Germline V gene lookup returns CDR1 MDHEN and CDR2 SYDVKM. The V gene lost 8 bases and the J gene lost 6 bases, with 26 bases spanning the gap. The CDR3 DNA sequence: TGTGCCAGCGAATTCGATGGGACTTCGGGCGGATCCGAGCAGTACTTC. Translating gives CASEFDGTSGGSEQYF. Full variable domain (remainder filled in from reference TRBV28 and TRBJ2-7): DVKVTQSSRYLVKRTGEKVFLECVQDMDHENMFWYRQDPGLGLRLIYFSYDVKMKEKGDIPEGYSVSREKKERFSLILESASTNQTSMYLCASEFDGTSGGSEQYFGPGTRLTVT.

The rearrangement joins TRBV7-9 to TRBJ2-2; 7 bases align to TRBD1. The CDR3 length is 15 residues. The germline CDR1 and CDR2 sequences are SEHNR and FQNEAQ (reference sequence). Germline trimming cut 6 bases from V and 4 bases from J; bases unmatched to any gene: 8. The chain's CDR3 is CASRKTGQPTGELFF. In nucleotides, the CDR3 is TGTGCCAGCAGAAAGACGGGACAGCCCACCGGGGAGCTGTTTTTT.

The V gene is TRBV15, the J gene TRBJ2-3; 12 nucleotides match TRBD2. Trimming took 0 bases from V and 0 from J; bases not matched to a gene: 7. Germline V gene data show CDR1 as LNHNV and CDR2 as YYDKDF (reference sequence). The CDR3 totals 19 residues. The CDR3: CATSREGRLAGESTDTQYF. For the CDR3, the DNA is TGTGCCACCAGCAGAGAGGGGAGACTAGCGGGGGAGAGCACAGATACGCAGTATTTT. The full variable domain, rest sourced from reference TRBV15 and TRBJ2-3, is DAMVIQNPRYQVTQFGKPVTLSCSQTLNHNVMYWYQQKSSQAPKLLFHYYDKDFNNEADTPDNFQSRRPNTSFCFLDIRSPGLGDTAMYLCATSREGRLAGESTDTQYFGPGTRLTVL.

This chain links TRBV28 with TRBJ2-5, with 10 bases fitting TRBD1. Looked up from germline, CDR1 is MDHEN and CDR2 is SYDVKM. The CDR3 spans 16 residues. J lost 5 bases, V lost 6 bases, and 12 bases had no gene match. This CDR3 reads CASRTTGGLLGETQYF. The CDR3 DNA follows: TGTGCCAGCAGGACGACAGGGGGCTTATTAGGGGAGACCCAGTACTTC.

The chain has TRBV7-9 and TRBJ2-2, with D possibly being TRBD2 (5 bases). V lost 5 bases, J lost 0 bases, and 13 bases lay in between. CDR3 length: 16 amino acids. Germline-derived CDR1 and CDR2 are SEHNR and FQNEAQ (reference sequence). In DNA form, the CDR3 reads TGTGCCAGCAGCCACCCCAGCGGCCCGAACACCGGGGAGCTGTTTTTT. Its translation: CASSHPSGPNTGELFF.

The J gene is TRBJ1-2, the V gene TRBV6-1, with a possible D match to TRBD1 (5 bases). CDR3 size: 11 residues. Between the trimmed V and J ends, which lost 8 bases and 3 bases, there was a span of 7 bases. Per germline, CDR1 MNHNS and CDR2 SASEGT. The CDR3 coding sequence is TGTGCCAGCCGGGACTACTATGGCTACACCTTC. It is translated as CASRDYYGYTF.

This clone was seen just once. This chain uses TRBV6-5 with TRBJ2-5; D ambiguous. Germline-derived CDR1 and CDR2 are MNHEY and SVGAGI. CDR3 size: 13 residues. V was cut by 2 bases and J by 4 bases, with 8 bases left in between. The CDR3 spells CASSYRVAETQYF. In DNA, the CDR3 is TGTGCCAGCAGTTACCGGGTTGCAGAGACCCAGTACTTC.

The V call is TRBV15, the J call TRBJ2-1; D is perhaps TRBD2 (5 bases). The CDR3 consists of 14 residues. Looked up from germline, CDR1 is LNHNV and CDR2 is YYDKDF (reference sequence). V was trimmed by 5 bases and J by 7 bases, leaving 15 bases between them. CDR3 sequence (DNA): TGTGCCACCAGCCAGAGACTAAACGGGAATGAGCAGTTCTTC. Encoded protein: CATSQRLNGNEQFF.

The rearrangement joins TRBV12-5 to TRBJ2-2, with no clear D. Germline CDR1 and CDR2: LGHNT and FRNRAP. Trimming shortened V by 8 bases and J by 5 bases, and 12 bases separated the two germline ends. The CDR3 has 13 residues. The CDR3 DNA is TGTGCTAGTACTCCTCAATTAACCGGGGAGCTGTTTTTT. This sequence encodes CASTPQLTGELFF.

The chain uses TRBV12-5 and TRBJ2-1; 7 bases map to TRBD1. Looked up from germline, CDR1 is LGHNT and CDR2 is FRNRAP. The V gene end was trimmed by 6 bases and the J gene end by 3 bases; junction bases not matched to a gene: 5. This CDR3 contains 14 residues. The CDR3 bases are TGTGCTAGTGGACAGGGACAGCTCTACAATGAGCAGTTCTTC. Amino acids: CASGQGQLYNEQFF.

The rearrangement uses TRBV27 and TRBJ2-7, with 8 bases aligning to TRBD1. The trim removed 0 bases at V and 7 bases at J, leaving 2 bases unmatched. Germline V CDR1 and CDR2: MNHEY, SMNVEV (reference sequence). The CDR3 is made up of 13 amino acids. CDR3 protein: CASSLSQGAEQYF. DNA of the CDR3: TGTGCCAGCAGTTTATCGCAGGGGGCAGAGCAGTACTTC.

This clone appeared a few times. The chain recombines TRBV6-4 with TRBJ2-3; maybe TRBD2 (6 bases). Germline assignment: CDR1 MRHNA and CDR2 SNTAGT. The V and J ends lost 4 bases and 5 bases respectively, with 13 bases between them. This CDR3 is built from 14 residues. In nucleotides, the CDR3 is TGTGCCAGCAGTGGAGGGACTTCAGTAGATACGCAGTATTTT. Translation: CASSGGTSVDTQYF.

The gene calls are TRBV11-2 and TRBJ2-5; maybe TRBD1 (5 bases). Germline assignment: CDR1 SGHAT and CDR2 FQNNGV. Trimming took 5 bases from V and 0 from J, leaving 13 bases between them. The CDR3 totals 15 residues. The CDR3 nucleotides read TGTGCCAGCAGCATATTCAGGGCGTACCAAGAGACCCAGTACTTC. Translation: CASSIFRAYQETQYF.

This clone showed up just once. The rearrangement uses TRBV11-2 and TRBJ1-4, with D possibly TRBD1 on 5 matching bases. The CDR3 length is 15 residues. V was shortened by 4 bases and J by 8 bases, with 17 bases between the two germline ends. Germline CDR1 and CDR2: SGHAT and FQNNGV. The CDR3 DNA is TGTGCCAGCAGCTCACCGCGGGGCAGAGCGGAAAAACTGTTTTTT. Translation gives CASSSPRGRAEKLFF. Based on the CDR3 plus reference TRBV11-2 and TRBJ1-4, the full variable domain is EAGVAQSPRYKIIEKRQSVAFWCNPISGHATLYWYQQILGQGPKLLIQFQNNGVVDDSQLPKDRFSAERLKGVDSTLKIQPAKLEDSAVYLCASSSPRGRAEKLFFGSGTQLSVL.

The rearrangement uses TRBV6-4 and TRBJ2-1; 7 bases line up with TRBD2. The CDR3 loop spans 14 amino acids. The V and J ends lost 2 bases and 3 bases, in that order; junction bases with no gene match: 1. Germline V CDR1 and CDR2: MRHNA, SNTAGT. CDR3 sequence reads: CASSDGGDYNEQFF. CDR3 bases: TGTGCCAGCAGTGACGGGGGGGACTACAATGAGCAGTTCTTC.

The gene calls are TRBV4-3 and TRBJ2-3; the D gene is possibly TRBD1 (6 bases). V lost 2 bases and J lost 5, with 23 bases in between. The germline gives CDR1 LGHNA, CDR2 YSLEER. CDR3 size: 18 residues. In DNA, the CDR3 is TGCGCCAGCAGCCAACAGGGGCGGGTCCACCCCGTTTTAGATACGCAGTATTTT. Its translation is CASSQQGRVHPVLDTQYF.